The rows below give T cell receptor beta chains drawn from one sample of a study of identical twins. MiXCR, applied by TCRdb to the 5' RACE reads, yields one record per CDR3 protein. The table lists approximately 600,000 distinct CDR3 sequences, around 7.4% of them singletons. The sample also formed part of further work on yellow fever vaccine responses in identical twins.

Sequencing used PBMCs. Every receptor here comes from a woman aged 18-35 years in good health. The CDR3 runs from the conserved cysteine through the conserved F or W. A D gene is named only where the DNA matches it firmly. Clone size is shown for a subset of rows, as once, few, many or a class of expanded clone.

TRBD2	TRBJ2-1	TRBV20-1	-	CSARALGLISHNEQFF	TGCAGTGCTAGGGCGTTGGGACTAATATCACACAATGAGCAGTTCTTC
-	TRBJ2-3	TRBV6-1	few	CASKSGPGITDTQYF	TGTGCCAGCAAAAGCGGGCCAGGGATCACAGATACGCAGTATTTT
-	TRBJ1-6	TRBV14	-	CASSYRVGNSPLHF	TGTGCCAGCAGCTACAGGGTTGGTAATTCACCCCTCCACTTT
-	TRBJ2-1	TRBV15	few	CATSSDISAGTLYNEQFF	TGTGCCACCAGCAGTGATATATCCGCAGGTACTCTTTACAATGAGCAGTTCTTC
TRBD2	TRBJ2-6	TRBV12-3/TRBV12-4	few	CASSSGGLGANVLTF	TGTGCCAGCAGCTCCGGGGGGTTAGGGGCCAACGTCCTGACTTTC
TRBD1	TRBJ2-5	TRBV27	-	CASRKQGAQETQYF	TGTGCCAGCCGTAAACAGGGGGCCCAAGAGACCCAGTACTTC
TRBD2	TRBJ2-7	TRBV29-1	many	CSVETSGSYEQYF	TGCAGCGTTGAAACTAGCGGGAGCTACGAGCAGTACTTC
TRBD1	TRBJ2-3	TRBV12-3/TRBV12-4	many	CASSTGTGGPSTDTQYF	TGTGCCAGCAGTACCGGGACAGGGGGCCCGTCCACAGATACGCAGTATTTT
TRBD1	TRBJ2-3	TRBV5-1	many	CASGRDRAPDTQYF	TGCGCCAGCGGCCGGGACAGGGCCCCAGATACGCAGTATTTT
TRBD2	TRBJ2-5	TRBV20-1	-	CSAKAGTSVAETQYF	TGCAGTGCTAAGGCCGGGACTAGCGTTGCAGAGACCCAGTACTTC
TRBD2	TRBJ2-1	TRBV7-7	many	CASSLDGSGSSHEQFF	TGTGCCAGCAGCTTAGACGGTAGCGGGAGTAGCCATGAGCAGTTCTTC
-	TRBJ1-2	TRBV20-1	-	CSAPRTRGGYTF	TGCAGTGCTCCTAGGACTAGAGGGGGCTACACCTTC
-	TRBJ2-1	TRBV5-4	few	CASSLVLRDEYNEQFF	TGTGCCAGCAGCTTGGTTCTCAGGGATGAGTACAATGAGCAGTTCTTC
-	TRBJ2-7	TRBV20-1	few	CSARDYGDEQYF	TGCAGTGCTAGAGATTACGGCGACGAGCAGTACTTC
-	TRBJ2-7	TRBV5-1	few	CASSLGGTAAYEQYF	TGCGCCAGCAGCTTGGGCGGGACAGCCGCCTACGAGCAGTACTTC
-	TRBJ1-1	TRBV2	few	CASIGTIAFEAFF	TGTGCCAGCATCGGGACAATAGCCTTTGAAGCTTTCTTT
-	TRBJ2-1	TRBV12-3/TRBV12-4	-	CASSSSGAGTGNEQFF	TGTGCCAGCAGCTCTTCGGGGGCGGGTACTGGCAATGAGCAGTTCTTC
-	TRBJ1-1	TRBV20-1	many	CSARQVRTEAFF	TGCAGTGCCCGACAGGTCCGTACTGAAGCTTTCTTT
-	TRBJ1-3	TRBV6-5	-	CASSYAGTFSGNTIYF	TGTGCCAGCAGTTACGCTGGCACCTTCTCTGGAAACACCATATATTTT
-	TRBJ2-1	TRBV4-1	many	CASSQEDASGDEQFF	TGCGCCAGCAGCCAAGAGGATGCCAGTGGCGATGAGCAGTTCTTC
TRBD1	TRBJ1-5	TRBV4-1	few	CASSHETGLGNQPQHF	TGCGCCAGCAGCCACGAGACAGGGTTGGGCAATCAGCCCCAGCATTTT
-	TRBJ2-6	TRBV7-2	-	CASSLKRGGANVLTF	TGTGCCAGCAGCTTAAAGAGAGGAGGGGCCAACGTCCTGACTTTC
TRBD2	TRBJ2-1	TRBV12-3/TRBV12-4	-	CASSARTSGGPYNEQFF	TGTGCCAGCAGCGCGAGGACTAGCGGGGGCCCATACAATGAGCAGTTCTTC
-	TRBJ2-3	TRBV10-3	-	CAISESNAGIAGASRTQYF	TGTGCCATCAGTGAGTCAAATGCGGGGATCGCGGGGGCATCACGGACGCAGTATTTT
-	TRBJ1-6	TRBV4-1	many	CASSQVDSNSPLHF	TGCGCCAGCAGCCAAGTAGACAGTAATTCACCCCTCCACTTT
TRBD1	TRBJ2-1	TRBV12-3/TRBV12-4	-	CASSFGTGASYNEQFF	TGTGCCAGCAGTTTTGGGACAGGGGCGTCCTACAATGAGCAGTTCTTC
-	TRBJ2-7	TRBV12-3/TRBV12-4	-	CASSLRQNEQYF	TGTGCCAGCAGTTTACGCCAGAACGAGCAGTACTTC
-	TRBJ1-4	TRBV29-1	many	CSVVSATNEKLFF	TGCAGCGTTGTCAGTGCAACTAATGAAAAACTGTTTTTT
TRBD1	TRBJ2-3	TRBV20-1	-	CSAREDRAHASTDTQYF	TGCAGTGCTAGAGAGGACAGGGCCCACGCTAGCACAGATACGCAGTATTTT
TRBD1	TRBJ1-2	TRBV5-1	few	CASSLSGTVNYGYTF	TGCGCCAGCAGCTTGTCCGGGACAGTGAACTATGGCTACACCTTC
-	TRBJ1-2	TRBV5-1	-	CASSSQDENYGYTF	TGCGCCAGCAGCTCACAGGATGAGAACTATGGCTACACCTTC